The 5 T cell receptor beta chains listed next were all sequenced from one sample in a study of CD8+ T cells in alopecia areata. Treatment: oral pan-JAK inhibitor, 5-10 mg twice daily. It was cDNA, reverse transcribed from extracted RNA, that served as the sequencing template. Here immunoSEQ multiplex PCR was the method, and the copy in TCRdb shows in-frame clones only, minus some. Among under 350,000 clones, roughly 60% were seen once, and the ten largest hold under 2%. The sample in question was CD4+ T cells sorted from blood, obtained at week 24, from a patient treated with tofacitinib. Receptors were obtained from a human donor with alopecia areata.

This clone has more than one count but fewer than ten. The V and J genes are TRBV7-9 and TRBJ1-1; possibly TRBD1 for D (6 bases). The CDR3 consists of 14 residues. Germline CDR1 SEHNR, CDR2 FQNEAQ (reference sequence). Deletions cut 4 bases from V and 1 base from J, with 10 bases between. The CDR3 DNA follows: TGTGCCAGCAGCTCCAGGGGACAGAACACTGAAGCTTTCTTT. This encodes CASSSRGQNTEAFF.

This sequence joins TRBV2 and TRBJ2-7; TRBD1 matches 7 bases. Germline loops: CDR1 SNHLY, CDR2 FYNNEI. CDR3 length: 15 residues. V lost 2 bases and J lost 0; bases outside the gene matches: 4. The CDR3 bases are TGTGCCAGCAGTGAACAGGGACAGAGCTCCTACGAGCAGTACTTC. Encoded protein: CASSEQGQSSYEQYF.

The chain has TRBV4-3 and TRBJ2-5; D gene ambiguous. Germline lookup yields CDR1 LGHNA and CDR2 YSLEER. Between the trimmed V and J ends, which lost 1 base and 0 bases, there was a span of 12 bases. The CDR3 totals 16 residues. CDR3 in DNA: TGCGCCAGCAGCCAAGCGGGCCCATGGTACCAAGAGACCCAGTACTTC. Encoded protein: CASSQAGPWYQETQYF.

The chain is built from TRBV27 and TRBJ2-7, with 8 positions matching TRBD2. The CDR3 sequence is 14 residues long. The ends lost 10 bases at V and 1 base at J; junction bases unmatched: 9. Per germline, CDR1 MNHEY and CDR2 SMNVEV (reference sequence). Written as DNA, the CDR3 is TGTGCCATCGGGGGGACTAGTGGATCCTACGAGCAGTACTTC. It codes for CAIGGTSGSYEQYF.

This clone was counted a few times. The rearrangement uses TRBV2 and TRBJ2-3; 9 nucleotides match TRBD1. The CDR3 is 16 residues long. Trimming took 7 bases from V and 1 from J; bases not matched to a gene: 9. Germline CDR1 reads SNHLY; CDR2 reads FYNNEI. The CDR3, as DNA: TGTGCCAGCACCGAAAAGGGGGACAGGGGCACAGATACGCAGTATTTT. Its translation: CASTEKGDRGTDTQYF.